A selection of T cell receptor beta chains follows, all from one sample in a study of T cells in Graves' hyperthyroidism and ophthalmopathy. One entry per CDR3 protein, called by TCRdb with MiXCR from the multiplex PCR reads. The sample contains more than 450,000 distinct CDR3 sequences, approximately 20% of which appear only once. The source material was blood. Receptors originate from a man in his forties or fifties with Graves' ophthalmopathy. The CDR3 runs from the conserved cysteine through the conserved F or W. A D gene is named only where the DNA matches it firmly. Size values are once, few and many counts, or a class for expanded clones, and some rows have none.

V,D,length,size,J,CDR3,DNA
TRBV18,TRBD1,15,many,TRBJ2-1,CASSPPDRDGDEQFF,TGTGCCAGCTCTCCCCCCGACAGGGATGGCGATGAGCAGTTCTTC
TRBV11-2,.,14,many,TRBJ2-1,CASSLDTTYNEQFF,TGTGCCAGCAGCTTAGACACTACATACAATGAGCAGTTCTTC
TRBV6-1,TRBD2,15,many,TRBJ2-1,CASKRGGASYNEQFF,TGTGCCAGCAAGCGCGGGGGGGCCTCCTACAATGAGCAGTTCTTC
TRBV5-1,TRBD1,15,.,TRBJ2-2,CASSSGQGVTGELFF,TGCGCCAGCAGCTCGGGACAGGGAGTCACCGGGGAGCTGTTTTTT
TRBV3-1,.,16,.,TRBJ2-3,CASSQDLGPLGDTQYF,TGTGCCAGCAGCCAAGATCTTGGGCCCTTGGGAGATACGCAGTATTTT
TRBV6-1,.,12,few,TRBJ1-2,CASWRGYYGYTF,TGTGCCTCATGGAGGGGGTACTATGGCTACACCTTC
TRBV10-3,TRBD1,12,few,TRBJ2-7,CAIRKGAYEQYF,TGTGCCATCAGGAAGGGGGCGTACGAGCAGTACTTC
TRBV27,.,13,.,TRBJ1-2,CAGSLAGTYGYTF,TGTGCCGGCAGTTTAGCAGGGACCTATGGCTACACCTTC
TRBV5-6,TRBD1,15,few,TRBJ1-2,CASSSAGTGPFGYTF,TGTGCCAGCAGCTCAGCCGGGACAGGGCCATTCGGCTACACCTTC
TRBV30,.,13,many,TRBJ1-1,CAWSRGRVAEAFF,TGTGCCTGGAGTAGGGGCAGGGTAGCTGAAGCTTTCTTT
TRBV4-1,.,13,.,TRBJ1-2,CASTDAWGSGYTF,TGCGCCAGCACCGACGCCTGGGGATCCGGCTACACCTTC
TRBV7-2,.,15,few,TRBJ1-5,CASSLAPISNQPQHF,TGTGCCAGCAGCTTAGCCCCGATTAGCAATCAGCCCCAGCATTTT
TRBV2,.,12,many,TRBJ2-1,CASRAGAWEQFF,TGTGCCAGCAGAGCAGGGGCTTGGGAGCAGTTCTTC